This T cell receptor beta chain was recorded in a study of response to subunit inactivated influenza vaccine. V gave up 5 bases and J gave up 8 bases, with 9 bases separating them. CDR3 length equals 12 residues. Germline V lookup: CDR1 SEHNR, CDR2 FQNEAQ (reference sequence). TCRdb recomputed calls from the RT-PCR reads with MiXCR, one row per CDR3 protein. The table shows some 640,000 distinct CDR3 sequences, with about 15% occurring only once. The V and J genes are TRBV7-9 and TRBJ1-4, with D unclear. The clonotype originates from a man between 50 and 59 years old who received an inactivated influenza vaccine. The sequencing used PBMCs from blood, collected around two weeks before vaccination. The CDR3 sequence is CASSDRREKLFF. The CDR3 nucleotides are TGTGCCAGCAGCGACCGGAGGGAAAAACTGTTTTTT.